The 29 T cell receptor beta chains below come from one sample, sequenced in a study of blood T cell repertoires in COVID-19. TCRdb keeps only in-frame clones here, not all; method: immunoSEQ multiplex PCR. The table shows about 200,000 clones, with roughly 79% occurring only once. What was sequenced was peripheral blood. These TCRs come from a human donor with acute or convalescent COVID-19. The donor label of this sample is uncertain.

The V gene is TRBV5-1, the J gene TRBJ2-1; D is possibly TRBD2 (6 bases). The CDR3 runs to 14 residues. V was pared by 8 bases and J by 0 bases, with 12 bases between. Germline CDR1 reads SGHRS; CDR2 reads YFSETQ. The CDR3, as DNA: TGCGCCAGTCCCGGGGGAAGCTCCTACAATGAGCAGTTCTTC. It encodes CASPGGSSYNEQFF.

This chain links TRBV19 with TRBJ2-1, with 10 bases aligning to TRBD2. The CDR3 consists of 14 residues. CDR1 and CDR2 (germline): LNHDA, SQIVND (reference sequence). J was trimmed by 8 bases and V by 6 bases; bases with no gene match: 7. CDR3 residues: CASSPSGRRDEQFF. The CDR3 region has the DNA TGTGCCAGTAGCCCTAGCGGGAGAAGGGATGAGCAGTTCTTC.

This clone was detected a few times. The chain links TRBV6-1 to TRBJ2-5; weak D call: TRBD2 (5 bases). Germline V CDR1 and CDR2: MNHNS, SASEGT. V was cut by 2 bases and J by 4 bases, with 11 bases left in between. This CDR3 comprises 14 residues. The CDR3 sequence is CASSEWAEGETQYF. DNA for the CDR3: TGTGCCAGCAGTGAATGGGCCGAGGGAGAGACCCAGTACTTC.

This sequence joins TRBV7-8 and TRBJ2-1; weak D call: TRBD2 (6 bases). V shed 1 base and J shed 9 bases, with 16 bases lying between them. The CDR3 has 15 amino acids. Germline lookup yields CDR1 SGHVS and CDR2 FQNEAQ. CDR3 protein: CASSLVAGLAREQFF. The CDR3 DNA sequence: TGTGCCAGCAGCTTAGTGGCGGGACTGGCGCGTGAGCAGTTCTTC.

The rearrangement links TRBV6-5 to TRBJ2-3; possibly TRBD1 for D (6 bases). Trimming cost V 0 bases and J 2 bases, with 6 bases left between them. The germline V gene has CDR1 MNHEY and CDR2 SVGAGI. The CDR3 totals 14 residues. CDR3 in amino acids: CASSYSGATDTQYF. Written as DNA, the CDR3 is TGTGCCAGCAGTTACTCGGGGGCCACAGATACGCAGTATTTT.

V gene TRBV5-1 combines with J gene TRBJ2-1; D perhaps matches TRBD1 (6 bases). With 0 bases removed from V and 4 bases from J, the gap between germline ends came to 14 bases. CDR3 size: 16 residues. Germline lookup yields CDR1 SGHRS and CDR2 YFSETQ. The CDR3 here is CASSLVGRGEYNEQFF. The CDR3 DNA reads TGCGCCAGCAGCTTGGTTGGCAGGGGCGAATACAATGAGCAGTTCTTC. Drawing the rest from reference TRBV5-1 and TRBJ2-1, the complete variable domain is KAGVTQTPRYLIKTRGQQVTLSCSPISGHRSVSWYQQTPGQGLQFLFEYFSETQRNKGNFPGRFSGRQFSNSRSEMNVSTLELGDSALYLCASSLVGRGEYNEQFFGPGTRLTVL.

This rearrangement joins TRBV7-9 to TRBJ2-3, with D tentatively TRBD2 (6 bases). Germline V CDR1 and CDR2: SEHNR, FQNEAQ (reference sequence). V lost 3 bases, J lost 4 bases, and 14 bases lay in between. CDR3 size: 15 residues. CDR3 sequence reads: CASSFSPGTSDTQYF. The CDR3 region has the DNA TGTGCCAGCAGCTTTAGTCCGGGGACTTCAGATACGCAGTATTTT.

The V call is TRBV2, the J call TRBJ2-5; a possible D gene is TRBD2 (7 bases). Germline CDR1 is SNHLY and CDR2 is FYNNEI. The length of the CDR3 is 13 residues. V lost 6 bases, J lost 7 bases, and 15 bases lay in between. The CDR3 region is CASSGTTGGTQYF. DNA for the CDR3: TGTGCCAGCAGCGGGACAACGGGAGGGACCCAGTACTTC.

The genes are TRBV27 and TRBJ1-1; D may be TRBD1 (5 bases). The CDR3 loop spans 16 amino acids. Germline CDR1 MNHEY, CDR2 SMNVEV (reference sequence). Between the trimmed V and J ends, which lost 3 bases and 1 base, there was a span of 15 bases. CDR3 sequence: CASSFYGITGNTEAFF. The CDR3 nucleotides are TGTGCCAGCAGTTTTTATGGGATCACAGGGAACACTGAAGCTTTCTTT.

CDR3 sequence (DNA): TGTGCCAGCAGCCCGGACTTGAGCTCCTATAATTCACCCCTCCACTTT. Translating it yields CASSPDLSSYNSPLHF. The rearrangement links TRBV3-1 (or the pseudogene TRBV3-2) to TRBJ1-6; D not certain. Germline CDR1 is LGHDT and CDR2 is YNNKEL (reference sequence). V dropped 4 bases and J dropped 0 bases, with 10 bases sitting between them. This CDR3 has 16 residues.

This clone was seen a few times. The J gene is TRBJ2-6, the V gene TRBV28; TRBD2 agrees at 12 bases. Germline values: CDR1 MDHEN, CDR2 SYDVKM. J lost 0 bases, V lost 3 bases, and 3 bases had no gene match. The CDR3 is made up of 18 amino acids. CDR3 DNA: TGTGCCAGCAGTTTGGGACTAGCGGGTCGCTCTGGGGCCAACGTCCTGACTTTC. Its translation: CASSLGLAGRSGANVLTF.

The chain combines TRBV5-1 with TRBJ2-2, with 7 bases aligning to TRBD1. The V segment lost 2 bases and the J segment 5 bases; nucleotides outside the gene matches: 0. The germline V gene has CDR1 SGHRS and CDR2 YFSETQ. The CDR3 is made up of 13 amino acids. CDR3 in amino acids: CASSLQGTGELFF. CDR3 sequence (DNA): TGCGCCAGCAGCTTACAGGGGACCGGGGAGCTGTTTTTT.

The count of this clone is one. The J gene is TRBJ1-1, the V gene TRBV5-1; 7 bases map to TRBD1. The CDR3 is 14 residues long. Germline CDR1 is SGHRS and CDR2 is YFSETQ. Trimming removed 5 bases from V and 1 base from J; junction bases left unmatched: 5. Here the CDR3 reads CASRTGDPNTEAFF. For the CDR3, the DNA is TGCGCCAGCAGAACAGGGGATCCGAACACTGAAGCTTTCTTT.

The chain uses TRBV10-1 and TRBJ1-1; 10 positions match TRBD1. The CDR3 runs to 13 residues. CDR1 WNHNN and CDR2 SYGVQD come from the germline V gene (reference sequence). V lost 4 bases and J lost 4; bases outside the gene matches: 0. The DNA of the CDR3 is TGCGCCAGCAGTGGACAGGGGGCCACTGAAGCTTTCTTT. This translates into CASSGQGATEAFF.

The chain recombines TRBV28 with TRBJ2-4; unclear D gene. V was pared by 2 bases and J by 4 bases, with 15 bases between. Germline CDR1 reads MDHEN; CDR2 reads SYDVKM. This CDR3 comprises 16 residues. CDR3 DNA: TGTGCCAGCAGTTTAGCGTCTGGTGCCCTAAAAAACATTCAGTACTTC. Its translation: CASSLASGALKNIQYF.

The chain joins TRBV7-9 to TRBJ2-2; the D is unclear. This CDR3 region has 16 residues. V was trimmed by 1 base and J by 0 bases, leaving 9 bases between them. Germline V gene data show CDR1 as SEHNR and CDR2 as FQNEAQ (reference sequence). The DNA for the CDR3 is TGTGCCAGCAGCTTAGGAGGAGTAACGAACACCGGGGAGCTGTTTTTT. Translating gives CASSLGGVTNTGELFF.

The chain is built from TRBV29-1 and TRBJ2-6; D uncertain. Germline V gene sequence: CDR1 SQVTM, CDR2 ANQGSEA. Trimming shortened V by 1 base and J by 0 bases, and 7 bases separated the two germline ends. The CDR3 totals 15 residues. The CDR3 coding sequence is TGCAGCGTTGAAGTCCCAAACTCTGGGGCCAACGTCCTGACTTTC. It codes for CSVEVPNSGANVLTF.

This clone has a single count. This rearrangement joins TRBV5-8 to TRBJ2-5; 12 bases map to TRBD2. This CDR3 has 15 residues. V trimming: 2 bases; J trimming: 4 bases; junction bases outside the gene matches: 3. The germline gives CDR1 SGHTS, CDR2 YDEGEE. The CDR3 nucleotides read TGTGCCAGCAGCTTACTAGCGGGAGGTGGAGAGACCCAGTACTTC. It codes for CASSLLAGGGETQYF.

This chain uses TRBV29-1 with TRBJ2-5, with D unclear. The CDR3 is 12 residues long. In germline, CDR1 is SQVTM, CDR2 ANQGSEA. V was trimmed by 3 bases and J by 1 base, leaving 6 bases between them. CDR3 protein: CSVENGQETQYF. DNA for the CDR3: TGCAGCGTTGAGAACGGCCAAGAGACCCAGTACTTC.

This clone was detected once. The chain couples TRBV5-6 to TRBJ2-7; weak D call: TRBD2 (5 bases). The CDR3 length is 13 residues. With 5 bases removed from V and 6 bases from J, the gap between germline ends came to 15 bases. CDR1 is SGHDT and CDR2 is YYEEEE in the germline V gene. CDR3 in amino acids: CASSYASLSEQYF. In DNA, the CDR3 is TGTGCCAGCAGTTATGCTAGCCTCAGCGAGCAGTACTTC.

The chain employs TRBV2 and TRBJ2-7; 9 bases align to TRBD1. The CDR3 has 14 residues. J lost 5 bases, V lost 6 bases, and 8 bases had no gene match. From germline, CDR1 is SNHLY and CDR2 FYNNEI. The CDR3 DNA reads TGTGCCAGCAGCCTGACAGGGGGACCGAACGAGCAGTACTTC. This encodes CASSLTGGPNEQYF.

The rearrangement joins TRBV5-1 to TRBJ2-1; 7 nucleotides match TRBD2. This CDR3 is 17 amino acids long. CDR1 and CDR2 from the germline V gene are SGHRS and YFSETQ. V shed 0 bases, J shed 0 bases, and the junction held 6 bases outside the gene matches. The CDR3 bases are TGCGCCAGCAGCTTGGCCAACCTAGCGGTCTCCTACAATGAGCAGTTCTTC. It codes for CASSLANLAVSYNEQFF.

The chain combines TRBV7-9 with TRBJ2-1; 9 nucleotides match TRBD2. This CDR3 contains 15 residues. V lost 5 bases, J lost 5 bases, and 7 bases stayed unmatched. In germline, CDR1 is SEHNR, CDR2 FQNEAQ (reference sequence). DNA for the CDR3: TGTGCCAGCAGCCCTACGGGACTAGCCAACAATGAGCAGTTCTTC. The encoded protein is CASSPTGLANNEQFF.

CDR3 sequence (DNA): TGTGCCAGCAACCCCCAGGGCATAAACTATGGCTACACCTTC. Amino acids: CASNPQGINYGYTF. The chain employs TRBV6-6 and TRBJ1-2; perhaps TRBD1 as D (5 bases). The germline V gene encodes CDR1 MNHNY and CDR2 SVGAGI (reference sequence). V lost 7 bases to trimming and J lost 2 bases, with 14 bases between them. The CDR3 sequence is 14 residues long.

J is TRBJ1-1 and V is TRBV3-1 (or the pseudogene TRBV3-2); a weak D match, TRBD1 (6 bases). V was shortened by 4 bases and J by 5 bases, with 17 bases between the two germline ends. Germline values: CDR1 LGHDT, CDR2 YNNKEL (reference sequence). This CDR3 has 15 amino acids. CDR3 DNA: TGTGCCAGCAGCCGGCGACCCAGGGGTCGGACTGAAGCTTTCTTT. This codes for CASSRRPRGRTEAFF.

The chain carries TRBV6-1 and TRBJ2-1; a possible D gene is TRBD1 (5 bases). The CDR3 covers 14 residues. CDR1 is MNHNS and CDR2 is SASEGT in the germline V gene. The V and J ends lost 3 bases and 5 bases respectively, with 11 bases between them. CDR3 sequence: CASSDRGGNNEQFF. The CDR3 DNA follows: TGTGCCAGCAGTGATAGGGGTGGGAACAATGAGCAGTTCTTC.

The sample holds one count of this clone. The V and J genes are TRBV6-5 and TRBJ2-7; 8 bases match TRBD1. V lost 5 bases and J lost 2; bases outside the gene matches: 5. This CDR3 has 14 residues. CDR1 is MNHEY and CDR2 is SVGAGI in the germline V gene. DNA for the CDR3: TGTGCCAGCAGTCGGACAGGGATAACCTACGAGCAGTACTTC. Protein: CASSRTGITYEQYF.

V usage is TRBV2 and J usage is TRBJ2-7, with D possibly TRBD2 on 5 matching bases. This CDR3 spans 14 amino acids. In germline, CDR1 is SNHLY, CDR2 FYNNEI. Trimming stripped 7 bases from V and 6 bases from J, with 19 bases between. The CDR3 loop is CASKWETTVGEQYF. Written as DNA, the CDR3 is TGTGCCAGCAAGTGGGAGACCACGGTGGGCGAGCAGTACTTC. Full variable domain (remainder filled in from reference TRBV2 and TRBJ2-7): EPEVTQTPSHQVTQMGQEVILRCVPISNHLYFYWYRQILGQKVEFLVSFYNNEISEKSEIFDDQFSVERPDGSNFTLKIRSTKLEDSAMYFCASKWETTVGEQYFGPGTRLTVT.

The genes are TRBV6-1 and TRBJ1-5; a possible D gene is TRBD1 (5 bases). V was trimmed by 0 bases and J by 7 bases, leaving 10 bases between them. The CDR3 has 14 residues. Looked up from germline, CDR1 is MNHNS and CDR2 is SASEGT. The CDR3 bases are TGTGCCAGCAGTGAAGCGGGCAGGGAACAGCCCCAGCATTTT. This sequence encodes CASSEAGREQPQHF.